One sample yielded the 10 T cell receptor beta chains listed below, sequenced in a study of blood T cell repertoires in COVID-19 (dated by TCRdb to about 2020). To prepare the library, the immunoSEQ multiplex PCR assay was applied. The table comes from immuneACCESS by way of TCRdb, which keeps in-frame sequences with V and J called. Part of the clones is missing from these tables; in studies checked, under half for an unresolved V gene and the rest for unknown reasons. The sample profile shows approximately 200,000 clones; 80% to 90% of them were found once. Roughly 9.8% of the sample is in the top ten clones. The sample comprised peripheral blood. The source is a human donor with active or convalescent COVID-19. The donor label of this sample is uncertain.

This clone has only a few counts. This chain uses TRBV6-5 with TRBJ1-3, with a possible D match to TRBD1 (5 bases). CDR1 MNHEY and CDR2 SVGAGI come from the germline V gene. Trimming stripped 8 bases from V and 2 bases from J, with 16 bases between. This CDR3 is 15 amino acids long. In DNA form, the CDR3 reads TGTGCCAGCCGTCGTGGGGGGGAGGCTGGAAACACCATATATTTT. It yields the protein CASRRGGEAGNTIYF.

The chain has TRBV3-1 (or the pseudogene TRBV3-2) and TRBJ2-7, with a weak D call TRBD1 (6 bases). The V gene lost 3 bases and the J gene lost 6 bases, with 6 bases spanning the gap. This CDR3 comprises 11 residues. CDR1 and CDR2 (germline): LGHDT, YNNKEL (reference sequence). CDR3 region: CASSQGAEQYF. CDR3 bases: TGTGCCAGCAGCCAGGGGGCCGAGCAGTACTTC.

The V call is TRBV7-6, the J call TRBJ2-7, with D possibly TRBD1 on 6 matching bases. In germline, CDR1 is SGHVS, CDR2 FNYEAQ. V lost 5 bases and J lost 3, with 11 bases in between. The CDR3 has 13 residues. The CDR3 region is CASSPPDSYEQYF. The CDR3 DNA reads as TGTGCCAGCAGCCCCCCGGACAGCTACGAGCAGTACTTC.

This clone has only one observation. The V gene is TRBV4-3, the J gene TRBJ2-3; 8 bases line up with TRBD2. Germline-derived CDR1 and CDR2 are LGHNA and YSLEER. This CDR3 comprises 16 residues. Trimming at V came to 2 bases and at J to 4 bases, leaving 8 bases not matched to a gene. As DNA, the CDR3 is TGCGCCAGCAGCCAACTACCCGGGGGGGGCGCAGATACGCAGTATTTT. Translating gives CASSQLPGGGADTQYF.

The chain is built from TRBV30 and TRBJ2-2; 9 bases align to TRBD1. Germline trimming cut 2 bases from V and 1 base from J; bases unmatched to any gene: 2. This CDR3 spans 15 amino acids. CDR1 and CDR2 from the germline V gene are GTSNPN and SVGIG (reference sequence). CDR3 sequence: CAWSPGQGNTGELFF. CDR3 DNA sequence: TGTGCCTGGAGTCCGGGACAGGGGAACACCGGGGAGCTGTTTTTT. Based on the CDR3 plus reference TRBV30 and TRBJ2-2, the full variable domain is SQTIHQWPATLVQPVGSPLSLECTVEGTSNPNLYWYRQAAGRGLQLLFYSVGIGQISSEVPQNLSASRPQDRQFILSSKKLLLSDSGFYLCAWSPGQGNTGELFFGEGSRLTVL.

V is TRBV15 and J is TRBJ1-1; 7 bases line up with TRBD1. The germline gives CDR1 LNHNV, CDR2 YYDKDF (reference sequence). With 1 base clipped from V and 5 bases from J, the junction kept 4 bases outside the gene matches. The CDR3 is made up of 14 amino acids. The CDR3, as DNA: TGTGCCACCAGCAGAGGCAGGGGGAAAACTGAAGCTTTCTTT. Its protein is CATSRGRGKTEAFF.

This chain joins TRBV2 and TRBJ1-6; TRBD1 matches 7 bases. CDR3 length: 15 residues. V lost 6 bases and J lost 6; bases outside the gene matches: 8. Germline loops: CDR1 SNHLY, CDR2 FYNNEI. The CDR3 reads CASRNLQGPNSPLHF. The CDR3 DNA reads as TGTGCCAGCAGGAACTTACAGGGGCCTAATTCACCCCTCCACTTT.

This clone was observed a handful of times. V gene TRBV19 combines with J gene TRBJ1-2, with D unclear. This CDR3 comprises 12 residues. Germline loops: CDR1 LNHDA, CDR2 SQIVND (reference sequence). Trimming cost V 2 bases and J 10 bases, with 11 bases left between them. The CDR3 region has the DNA TGTGCCAGTAGTATATCCCCTACCTTCTACACCTTC. Protein product: CASSISPTFYTF.

J is TRBJ2-5 and V is TRBV12-3 or TRBV12-4; D ambiguous. CDR3 length: 12 residues. Trimming shortened V by 9 bases and J by 5 bases, and 13 bases separated the two germline ends. The CDR3 region has the DNA TGTGCCAGTTCCCCCGGGTGGGAGACCCAGTACTTC. Amino acid sequence: CASSPGWETQYF.

This sequence joins TRBV28 and TRBJ2-2; no definite D call. This CDR3 is 16 amino acids long. Germline V gene sequence: CDR1 MDHEN, CDR2 SYDVKM. V was pared by 4 bases and J by 0 bases, with 12 bases between. The CDR3 coding sequence is TGTGCCAGCAGTTCCTATCGGCAGGCGAACACCGGGGAGCTGTTTTTT. As protein: CASSSYRQANTGELFF.